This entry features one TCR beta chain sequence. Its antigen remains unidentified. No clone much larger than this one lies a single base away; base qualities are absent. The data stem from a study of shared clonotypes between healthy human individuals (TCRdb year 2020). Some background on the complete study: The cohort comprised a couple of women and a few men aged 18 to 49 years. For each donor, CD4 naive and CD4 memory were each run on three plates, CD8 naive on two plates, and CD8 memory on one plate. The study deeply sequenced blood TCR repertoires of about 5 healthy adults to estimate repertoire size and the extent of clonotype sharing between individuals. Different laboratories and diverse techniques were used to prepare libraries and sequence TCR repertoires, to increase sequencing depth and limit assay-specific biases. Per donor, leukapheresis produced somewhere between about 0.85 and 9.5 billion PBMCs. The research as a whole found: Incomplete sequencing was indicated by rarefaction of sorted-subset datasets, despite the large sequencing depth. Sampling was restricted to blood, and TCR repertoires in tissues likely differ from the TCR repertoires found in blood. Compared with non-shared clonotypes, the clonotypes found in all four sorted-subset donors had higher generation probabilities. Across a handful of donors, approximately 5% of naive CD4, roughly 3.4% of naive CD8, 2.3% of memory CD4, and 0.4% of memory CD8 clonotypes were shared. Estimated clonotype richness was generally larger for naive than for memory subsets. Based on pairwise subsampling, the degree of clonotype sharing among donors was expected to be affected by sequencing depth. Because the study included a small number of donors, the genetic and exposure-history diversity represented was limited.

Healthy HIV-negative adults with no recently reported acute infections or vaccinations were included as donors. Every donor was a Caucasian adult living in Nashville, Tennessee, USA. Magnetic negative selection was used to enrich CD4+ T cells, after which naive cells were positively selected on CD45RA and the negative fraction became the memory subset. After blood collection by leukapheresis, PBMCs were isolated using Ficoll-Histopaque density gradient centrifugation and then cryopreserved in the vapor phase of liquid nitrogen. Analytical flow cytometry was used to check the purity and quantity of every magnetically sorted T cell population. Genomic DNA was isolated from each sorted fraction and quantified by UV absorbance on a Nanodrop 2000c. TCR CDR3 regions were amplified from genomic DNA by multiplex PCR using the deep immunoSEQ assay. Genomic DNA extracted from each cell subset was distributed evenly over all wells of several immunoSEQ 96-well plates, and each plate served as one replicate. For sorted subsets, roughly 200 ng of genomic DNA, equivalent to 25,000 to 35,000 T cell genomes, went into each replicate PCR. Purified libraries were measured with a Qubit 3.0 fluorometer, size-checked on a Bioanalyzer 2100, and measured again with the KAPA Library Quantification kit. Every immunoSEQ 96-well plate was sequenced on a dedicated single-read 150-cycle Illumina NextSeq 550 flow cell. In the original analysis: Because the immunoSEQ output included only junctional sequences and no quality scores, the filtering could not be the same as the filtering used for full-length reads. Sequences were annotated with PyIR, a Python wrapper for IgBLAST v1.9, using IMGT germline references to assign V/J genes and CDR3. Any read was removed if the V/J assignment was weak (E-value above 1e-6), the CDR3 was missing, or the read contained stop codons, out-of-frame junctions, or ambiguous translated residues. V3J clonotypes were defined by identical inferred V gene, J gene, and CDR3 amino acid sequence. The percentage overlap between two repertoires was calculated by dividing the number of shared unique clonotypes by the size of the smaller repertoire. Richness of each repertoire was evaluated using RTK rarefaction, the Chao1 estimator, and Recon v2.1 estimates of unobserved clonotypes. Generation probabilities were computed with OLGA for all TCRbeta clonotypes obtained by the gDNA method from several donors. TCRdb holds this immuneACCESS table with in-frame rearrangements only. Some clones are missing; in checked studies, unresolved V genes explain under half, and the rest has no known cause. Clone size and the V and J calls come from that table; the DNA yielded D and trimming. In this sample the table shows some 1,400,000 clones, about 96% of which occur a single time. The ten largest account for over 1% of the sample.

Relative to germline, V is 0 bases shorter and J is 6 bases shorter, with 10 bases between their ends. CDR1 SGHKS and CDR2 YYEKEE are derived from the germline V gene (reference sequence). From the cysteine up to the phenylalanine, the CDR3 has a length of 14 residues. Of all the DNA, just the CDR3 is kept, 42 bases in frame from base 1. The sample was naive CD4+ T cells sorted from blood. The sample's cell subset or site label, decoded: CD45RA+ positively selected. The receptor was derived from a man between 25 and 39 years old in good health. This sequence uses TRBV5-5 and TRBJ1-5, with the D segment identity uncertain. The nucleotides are TGTGCCAGCAGCTTGGGGAGTAGGGCTCAGCCCCAGCATTTT. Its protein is CASSLGSRAQPQHF.